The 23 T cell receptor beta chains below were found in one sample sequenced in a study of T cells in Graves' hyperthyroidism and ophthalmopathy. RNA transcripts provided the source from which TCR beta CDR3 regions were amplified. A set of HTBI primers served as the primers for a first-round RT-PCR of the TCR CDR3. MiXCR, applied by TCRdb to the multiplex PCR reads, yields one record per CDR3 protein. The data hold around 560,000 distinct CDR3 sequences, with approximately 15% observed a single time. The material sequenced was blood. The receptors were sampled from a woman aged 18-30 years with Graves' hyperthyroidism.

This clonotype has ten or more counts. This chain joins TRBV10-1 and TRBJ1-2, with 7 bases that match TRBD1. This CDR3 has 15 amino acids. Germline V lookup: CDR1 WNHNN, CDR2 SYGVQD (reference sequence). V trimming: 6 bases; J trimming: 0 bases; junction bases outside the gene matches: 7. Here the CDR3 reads CASRLDRDANYGYTF. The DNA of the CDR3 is TGCGCCAGCAGGCTCGACAGGGACGCTAACTATGGCTACACCTTC.

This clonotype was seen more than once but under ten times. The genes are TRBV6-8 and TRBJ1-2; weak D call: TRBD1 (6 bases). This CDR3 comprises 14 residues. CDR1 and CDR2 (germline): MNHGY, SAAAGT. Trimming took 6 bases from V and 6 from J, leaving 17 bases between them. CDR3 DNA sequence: TGTGCCAGCAGCCAATCCGGGGGCTGGAATGGCTACACCTTC. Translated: CASSQSGGWNGYTF.

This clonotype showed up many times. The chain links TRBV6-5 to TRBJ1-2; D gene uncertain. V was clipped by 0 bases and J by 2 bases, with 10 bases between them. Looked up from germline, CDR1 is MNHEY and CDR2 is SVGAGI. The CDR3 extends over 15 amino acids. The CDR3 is CASSYSRAVNYGYTF. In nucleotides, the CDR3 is TGTGCCAGCAGTTACTCGAGGGCGGTAAACTATGGCTACACCTTC.

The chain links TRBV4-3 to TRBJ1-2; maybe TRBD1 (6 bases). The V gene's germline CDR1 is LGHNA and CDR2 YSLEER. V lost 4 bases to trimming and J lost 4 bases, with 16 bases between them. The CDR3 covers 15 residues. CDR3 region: CASSRIDRTVYGYTF. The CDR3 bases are TGCGCCAGCAGCCGCATCGACAGGACGGTCTATGGCTACACCTTC.

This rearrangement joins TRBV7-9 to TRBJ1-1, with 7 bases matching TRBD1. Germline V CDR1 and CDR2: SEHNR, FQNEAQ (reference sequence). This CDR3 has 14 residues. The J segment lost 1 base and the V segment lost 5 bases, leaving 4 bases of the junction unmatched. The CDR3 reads CASSPGQSNTEAFF. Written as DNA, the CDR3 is TGTGCCAGCAGCCCGGGACAGTCGAACACTGAAGCTTTCTTT. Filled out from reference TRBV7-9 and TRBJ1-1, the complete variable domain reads DTGVSQNPRHKITKRGQNVTFRCDPISEHNRLYWYRQTLGQGPEFLTYFQNEAQLEKSRLLSDRFSAERPKGSFSTLEIQRTEQGDSAMYLCASSPGQSNTEAFFGQGTRLTVV.

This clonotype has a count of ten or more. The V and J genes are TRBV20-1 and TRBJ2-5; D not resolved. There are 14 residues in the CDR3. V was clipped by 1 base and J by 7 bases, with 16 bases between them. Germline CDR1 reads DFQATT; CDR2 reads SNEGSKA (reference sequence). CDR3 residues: CSARVPGSLWTQYF. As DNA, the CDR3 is TGCAGTGCTAGAGTCCCCGGGTCCCTGTGGACCCAGTACTTC.

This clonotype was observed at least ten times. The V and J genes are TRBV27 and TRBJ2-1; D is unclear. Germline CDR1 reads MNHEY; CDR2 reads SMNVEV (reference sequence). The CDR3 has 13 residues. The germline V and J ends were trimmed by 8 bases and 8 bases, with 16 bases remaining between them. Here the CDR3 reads CASRVAGGYEQFF. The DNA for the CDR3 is TGTGCCAGCCGTGTGGCTGGTGGGTATGAGCAGTTCTTC.

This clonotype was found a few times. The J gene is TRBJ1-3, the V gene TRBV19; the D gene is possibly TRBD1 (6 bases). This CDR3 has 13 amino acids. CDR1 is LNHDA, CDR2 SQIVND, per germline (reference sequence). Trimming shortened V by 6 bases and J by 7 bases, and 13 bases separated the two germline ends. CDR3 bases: TGTGCCAGTAGCCGGGGGCGCGGGAACACCATATATTTT. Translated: CASSRGRGNTIYF.

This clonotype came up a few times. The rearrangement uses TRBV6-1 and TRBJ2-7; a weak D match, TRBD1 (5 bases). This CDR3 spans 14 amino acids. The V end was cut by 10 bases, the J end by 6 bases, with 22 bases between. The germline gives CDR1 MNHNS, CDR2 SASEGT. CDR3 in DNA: TGTGCCACCATACGGATGGCAGGGAAGGGCGAGCAGTACTTC. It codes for CATIRMAGKGEQYF.

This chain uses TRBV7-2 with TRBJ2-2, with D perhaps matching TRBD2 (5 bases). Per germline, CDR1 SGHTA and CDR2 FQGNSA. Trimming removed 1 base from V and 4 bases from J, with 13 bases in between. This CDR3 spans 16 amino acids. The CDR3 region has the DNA TGTGCCAGCAGCTTAGGTATCAGCGGCCTCACCGGGGAGCTGTTTTTT. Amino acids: CASSLGISGLTGELFF.

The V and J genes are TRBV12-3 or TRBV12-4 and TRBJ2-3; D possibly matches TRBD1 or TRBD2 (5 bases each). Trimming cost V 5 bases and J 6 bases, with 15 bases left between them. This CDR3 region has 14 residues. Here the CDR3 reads CASSRTGAGDTQYF. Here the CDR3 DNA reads TGTGCCAGCAGTCGGACTGGGGCAGGGGATACGCAGTATTTT.

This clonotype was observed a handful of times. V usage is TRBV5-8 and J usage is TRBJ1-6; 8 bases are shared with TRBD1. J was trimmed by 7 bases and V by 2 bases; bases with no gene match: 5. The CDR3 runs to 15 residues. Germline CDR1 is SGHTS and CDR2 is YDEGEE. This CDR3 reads CASSFRTGTNSPLHF. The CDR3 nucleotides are TGTGCCAGCAGCTTTAGGACAGGGACAAATTCACCCCTCCACTTT.

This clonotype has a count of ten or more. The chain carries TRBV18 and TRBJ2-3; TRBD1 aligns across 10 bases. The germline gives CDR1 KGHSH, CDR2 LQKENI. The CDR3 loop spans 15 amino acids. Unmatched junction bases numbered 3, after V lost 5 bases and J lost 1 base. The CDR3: CASSGGQGGTDTQYF. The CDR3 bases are TGTGCCAGCTCAGGAGGACAGGGGGGCACAGATACGCAGTATTTT.

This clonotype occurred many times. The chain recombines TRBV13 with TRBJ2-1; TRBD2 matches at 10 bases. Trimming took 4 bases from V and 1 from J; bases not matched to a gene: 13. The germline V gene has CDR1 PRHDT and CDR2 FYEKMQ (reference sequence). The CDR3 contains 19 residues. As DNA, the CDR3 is TGTGCCAGCAGCTCTGTAAGGCTAGCGGGAGAGGGGTCCTACAATGAGCAGTTCTTC. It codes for CASSSVRLAGEGSYNEQFF.

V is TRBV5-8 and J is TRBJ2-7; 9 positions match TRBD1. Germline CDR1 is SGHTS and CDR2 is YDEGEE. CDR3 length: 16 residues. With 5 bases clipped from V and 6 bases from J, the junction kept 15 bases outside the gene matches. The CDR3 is CASRDRGTGDVGEQYF. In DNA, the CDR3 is TGTGCCAGCAGGGACAGGGGAACCGGGGACGTGGGCGAGCAGTACTTC.

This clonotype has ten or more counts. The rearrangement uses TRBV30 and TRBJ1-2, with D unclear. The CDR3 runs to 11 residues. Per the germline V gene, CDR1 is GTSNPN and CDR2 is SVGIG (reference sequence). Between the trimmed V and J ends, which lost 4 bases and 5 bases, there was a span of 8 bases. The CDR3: CAWTPLYGYTF. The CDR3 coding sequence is TGTGCCTGGACACCCTTATATGGCTACACCTTC. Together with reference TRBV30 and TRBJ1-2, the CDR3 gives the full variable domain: SQTIHQWPATLVQPVGSPLSLECTVEGTSNPNLYWYRQAAGRGLQLLFYSVGIGQISSEVPQNLSASRPQDRQFILSSKKLLLSDSGFYLCAWTPLYGYTFGSGTRLTVV.

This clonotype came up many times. The CDR3 is CASSLDGGRGGETQYF. The CDR3 DNA reads TGTGCCAGCAGCTTAGATGGCGGCAGGGGAGGAGAGACCCAGTACTTC. V usage is TRBV11-2 and J usage is TRBJ2-5, with D perhaps matching TRBD1 or TRBD2 (6 bases each). The CDR3 is made up of 16 amino acids. The V and J ends lost 0 bases and 4 bases respectively, with 15 bases between them. Per germline, CDR1 SGHAT and CDR2 FQNNGV.

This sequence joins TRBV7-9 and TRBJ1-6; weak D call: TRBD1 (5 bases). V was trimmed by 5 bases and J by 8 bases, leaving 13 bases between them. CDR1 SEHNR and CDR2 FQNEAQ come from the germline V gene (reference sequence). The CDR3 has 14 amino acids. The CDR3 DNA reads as TGTGCCAGCAGCCCGTCTGGGGCCTATTCACCCCTCCACTTT. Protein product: CASSPSGAYSPLHF. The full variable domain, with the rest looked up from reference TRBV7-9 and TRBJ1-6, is DTGVSQNPRHKITKRGQNVTFRCDPISEHNRLYWYRQTLGQGPEFLTYFQNEAQLEKSRLLSDRFSAERPKGSFSTLEIQRTEQGDSAMYLCASSPSGAYSPLHFGNGTRLTVT.

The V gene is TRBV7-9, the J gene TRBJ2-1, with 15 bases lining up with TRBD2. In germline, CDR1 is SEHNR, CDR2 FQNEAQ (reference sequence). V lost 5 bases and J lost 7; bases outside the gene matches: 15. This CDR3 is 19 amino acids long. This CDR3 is CASSPSLGWTSGRENEQFF. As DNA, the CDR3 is TGTGCCAGCAGCCCAAGCCTGGGATGGACTAGCGGGAGGGAAAATGAGCAGTTCTTC.

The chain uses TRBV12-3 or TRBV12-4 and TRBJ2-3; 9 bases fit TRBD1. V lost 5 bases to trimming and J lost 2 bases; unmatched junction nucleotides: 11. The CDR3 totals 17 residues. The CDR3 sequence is CASSGLTGGRPTDTQYF. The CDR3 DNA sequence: TGTGCCAGCAGTGGCCTTACAGGGGGCCGTCCCACAGATACGCAGTATTTT.

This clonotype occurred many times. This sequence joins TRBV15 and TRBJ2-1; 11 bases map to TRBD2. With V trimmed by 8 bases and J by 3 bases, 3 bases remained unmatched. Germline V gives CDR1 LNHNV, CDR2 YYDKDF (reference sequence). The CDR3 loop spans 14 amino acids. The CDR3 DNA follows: TGTGCCACCTCCACTAGCGGGAGCTACAATGAGCAGTTCTTC. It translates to CATSTSGSYNEQFF.

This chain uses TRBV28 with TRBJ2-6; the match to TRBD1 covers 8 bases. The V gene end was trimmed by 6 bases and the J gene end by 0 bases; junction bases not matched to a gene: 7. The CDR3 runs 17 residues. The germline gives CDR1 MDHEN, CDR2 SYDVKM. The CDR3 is CASSPGQALSGANVLTF. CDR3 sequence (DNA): TGTGCCAGCAGCCCGGGACAGGCACTCTCTGGGGCCAACGTCCTGACTTTC. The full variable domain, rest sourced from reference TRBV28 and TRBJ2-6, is DVKVTQSSRYLVKRTGEKVFLECVQDMDHENMFWYRQDPGLGLRLIYFSYDVKMKEKGDIPEGYSVSREKKERFSLILESASTNQTSMYLCASSPGQALSGANVLTFGAGSRLTVL.

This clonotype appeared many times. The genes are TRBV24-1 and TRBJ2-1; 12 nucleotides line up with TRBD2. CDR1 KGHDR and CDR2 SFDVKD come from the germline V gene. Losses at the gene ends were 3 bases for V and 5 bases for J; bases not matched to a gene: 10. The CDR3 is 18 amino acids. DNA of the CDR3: TGTGCCACCAGTGATGGGGCTGCTAGCGGGAGGGCCAACAATGAGCAGTTCTTC. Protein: CATSDGAASGRANNEQFF.